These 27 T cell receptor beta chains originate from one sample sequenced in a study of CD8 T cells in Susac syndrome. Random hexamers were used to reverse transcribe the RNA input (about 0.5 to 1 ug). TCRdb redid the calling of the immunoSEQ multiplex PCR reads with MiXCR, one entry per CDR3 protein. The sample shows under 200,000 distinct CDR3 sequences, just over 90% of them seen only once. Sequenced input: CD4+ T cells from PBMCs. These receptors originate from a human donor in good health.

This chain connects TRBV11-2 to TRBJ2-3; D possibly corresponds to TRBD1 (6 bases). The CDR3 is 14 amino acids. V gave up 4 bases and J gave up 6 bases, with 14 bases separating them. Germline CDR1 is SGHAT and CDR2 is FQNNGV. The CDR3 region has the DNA TGTGCCAGCAGCTCTTCACTAACAGGGGATACGCAGTATTTT. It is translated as CASSSSLTGDTQYF.

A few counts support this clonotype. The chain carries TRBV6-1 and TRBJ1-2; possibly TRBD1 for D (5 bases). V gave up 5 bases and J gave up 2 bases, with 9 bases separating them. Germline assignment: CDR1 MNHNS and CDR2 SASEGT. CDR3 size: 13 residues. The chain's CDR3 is CASSRAGNYGYTF. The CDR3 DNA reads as TGTGCCAGCAGTCGAGCAGGGAACTATGGCTACACCTTC.

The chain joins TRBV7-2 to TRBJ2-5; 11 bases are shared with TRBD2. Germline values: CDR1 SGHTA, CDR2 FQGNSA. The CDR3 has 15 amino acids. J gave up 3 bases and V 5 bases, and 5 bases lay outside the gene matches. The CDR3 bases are TGTGCCAGCAGCCTGGGGACTAGCGGTGAAGAGACCCAGTACTTC. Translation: CASSLGTSGEETQYF.

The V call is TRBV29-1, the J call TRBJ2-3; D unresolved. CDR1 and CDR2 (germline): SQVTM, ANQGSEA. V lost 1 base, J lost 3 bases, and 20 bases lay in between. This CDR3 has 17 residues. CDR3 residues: CSVEAPLGVRITDTQYF. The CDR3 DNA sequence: TGCAGCGTTGAAGCCCCTCTTGGGGTTCGAATAACAGATACGCAGTATTTT.

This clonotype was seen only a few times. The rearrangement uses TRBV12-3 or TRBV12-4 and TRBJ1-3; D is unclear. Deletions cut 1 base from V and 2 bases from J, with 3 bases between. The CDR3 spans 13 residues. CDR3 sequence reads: CASSLGAGNTIYF. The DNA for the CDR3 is TGTGCCAGCAGTTTAGGTGCTGGAAACACCATATATTTT.

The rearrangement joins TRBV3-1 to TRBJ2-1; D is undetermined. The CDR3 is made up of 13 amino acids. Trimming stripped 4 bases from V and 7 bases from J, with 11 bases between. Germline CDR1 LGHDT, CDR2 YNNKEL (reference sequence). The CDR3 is CASSRPPRNEQFF. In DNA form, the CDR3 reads TGTGCCAGCAGCCGGCCTCCCAGGAATGAGCAGTTCTTC.

In DNA, the CDR3 is TGCAGTGCTAGAGATTGGGGCAGGGTTGGAGAGACCCAGTACTTC. Protein sequence: CSARDWGRVGETQYF. The chain has TRBV20-1 and TRBJ2-5; tentatively, D is TRBD1 (5 bases). Between the trimmed V and J ends, which lost 0 bases and 4 bases, there was a span of 15 bases. The CDR3 runs 15 residues. Germline V lookup: CDR1 DFQATT, CDR2 SNEGSKA (reference sequence).

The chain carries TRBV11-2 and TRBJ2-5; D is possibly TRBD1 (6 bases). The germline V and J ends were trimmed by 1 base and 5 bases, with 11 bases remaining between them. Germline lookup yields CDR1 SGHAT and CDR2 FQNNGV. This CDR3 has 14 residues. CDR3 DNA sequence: TGTGCCAGCAGCTTAGGGGGGCAGGGGGAGACCCAGTACTTC. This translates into CASSLGGQGETQYF.

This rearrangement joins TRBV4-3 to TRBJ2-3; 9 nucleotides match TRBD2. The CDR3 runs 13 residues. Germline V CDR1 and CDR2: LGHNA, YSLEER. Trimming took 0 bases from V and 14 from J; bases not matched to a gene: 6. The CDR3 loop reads CASSQDRGLALYF. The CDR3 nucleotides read TGCGCCAGCAGCCAAGATAGGGGACTAGCTCTGTATTTT.

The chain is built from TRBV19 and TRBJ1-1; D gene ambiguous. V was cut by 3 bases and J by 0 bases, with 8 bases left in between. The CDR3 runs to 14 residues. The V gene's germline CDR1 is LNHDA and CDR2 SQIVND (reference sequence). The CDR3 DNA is TGTGCCAGTAGTATTGGACTGCTGAACACTGAAGCTTTCTTT. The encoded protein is CASSIGLLNTEAFF. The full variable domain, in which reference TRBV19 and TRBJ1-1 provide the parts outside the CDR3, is DGGITQSPKYLFRKEGQNVTLSCEQNLNHDAMYWYRQDPGQGLRLIYYSQIVNDFQKGDIAEGYSVSREKKESFPLTVTSAQKNPTAFYLCASSIGLLNTEAFFGQGTRLTVV.

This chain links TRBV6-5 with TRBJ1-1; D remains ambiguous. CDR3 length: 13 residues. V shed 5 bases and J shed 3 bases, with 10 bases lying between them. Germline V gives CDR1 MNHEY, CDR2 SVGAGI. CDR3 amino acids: CASSTSADTEAFF. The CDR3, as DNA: TGTGCCAGCAGTACCTCCGCGGACACTGAAGCTTTCTTT.

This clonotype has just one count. CDR3 DNA sequence: TGCAGTGCTAGAAGATCGTTAGCGGGAGCCGGGCCCAATGAGCAGTTCTTC. Translated: CSARRSLAGAGPNEQFF. The V call is TRBV20-1, the J call TRBJ2-1; TRBD2 matches 9 bases. This CDR3 region has 17 residues. The germline V gene has CDR1 DFQATT and CDR2 SNEGSKA (reference sequence). V lost 2 bases to trimming and J lost 6 bases; unmatched junction nucleotides: 14.

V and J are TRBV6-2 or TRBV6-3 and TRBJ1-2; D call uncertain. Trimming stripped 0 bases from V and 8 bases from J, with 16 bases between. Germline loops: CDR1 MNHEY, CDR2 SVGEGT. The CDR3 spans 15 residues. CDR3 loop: CASSYSEEMNEGYTF. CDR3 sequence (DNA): TGTGCCAGCAGTTACTCGGAAGAGATGAATGAGGGCTACACCTTC.

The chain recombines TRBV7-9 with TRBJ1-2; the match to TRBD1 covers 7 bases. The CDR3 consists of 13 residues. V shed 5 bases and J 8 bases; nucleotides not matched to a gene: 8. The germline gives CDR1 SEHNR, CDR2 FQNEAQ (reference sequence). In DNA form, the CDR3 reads TGTGCCAGCAGCCTATGGGACAGCTCGGGCTACACCTTC. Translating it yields CASSLWDSSGYTF.

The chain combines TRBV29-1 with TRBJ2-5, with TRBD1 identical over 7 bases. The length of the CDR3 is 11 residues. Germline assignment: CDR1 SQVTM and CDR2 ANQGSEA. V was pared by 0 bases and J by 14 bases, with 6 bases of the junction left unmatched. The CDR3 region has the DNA TGCAGCGTTGAAGAAGGAAACAGGGGCTACTTC. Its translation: CSVEEGNRGYF.

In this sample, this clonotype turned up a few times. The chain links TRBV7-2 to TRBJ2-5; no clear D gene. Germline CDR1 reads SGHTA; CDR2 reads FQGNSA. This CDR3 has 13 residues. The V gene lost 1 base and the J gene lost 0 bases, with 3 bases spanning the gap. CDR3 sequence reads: CASSLVHQETQYF. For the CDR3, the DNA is TGTGCCAGCAGCTTAGTACACCAAGAGACCCAGTACTTC.

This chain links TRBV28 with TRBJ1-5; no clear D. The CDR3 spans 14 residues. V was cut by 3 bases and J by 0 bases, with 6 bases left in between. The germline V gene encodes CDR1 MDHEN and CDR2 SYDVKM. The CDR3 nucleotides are TGTGCCAGCAGTTTTGGAAATAGCAATCAGCCCCAGCATTTT. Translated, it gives CASSFGNSNQPQHF. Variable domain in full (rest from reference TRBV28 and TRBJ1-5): DVKVTQSSRYLVKRTGEKVFLECVQDMDHENMFWYRQDPGLGLRLIYFSYDVKMKEKGDIPEGYSVSREKKERFSLILESASTNQTSMYLCASSFGNSNQPQHFGDGTRLSIL.

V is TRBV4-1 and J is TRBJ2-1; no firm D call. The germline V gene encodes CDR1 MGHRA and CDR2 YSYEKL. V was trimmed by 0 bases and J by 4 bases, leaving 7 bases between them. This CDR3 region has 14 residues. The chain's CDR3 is CASSQDSVYNEQFF. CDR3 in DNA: TGCGCCAGCAGCCAAGATAGTGTATACAATGAGCAGTTCTTC.

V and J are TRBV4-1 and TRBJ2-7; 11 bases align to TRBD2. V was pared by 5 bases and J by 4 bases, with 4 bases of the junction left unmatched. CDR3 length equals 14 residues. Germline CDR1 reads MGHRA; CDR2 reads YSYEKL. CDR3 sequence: CASSNGLAGYEQYF. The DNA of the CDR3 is TGCGCCAGCAGCAATGGACTAGCGGGTTACGAGCAGTACTTC.

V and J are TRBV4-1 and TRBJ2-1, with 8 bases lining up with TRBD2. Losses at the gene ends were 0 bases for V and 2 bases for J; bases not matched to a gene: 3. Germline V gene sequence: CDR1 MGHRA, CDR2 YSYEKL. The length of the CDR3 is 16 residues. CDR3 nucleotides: TGCGCCAGCAGCCAAGACGGTAGCGGGACCTACAATGAGCAGTTCTTC. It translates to CASSQDGSGTYNEQFF.

CDR3: CSAREQVVSTDTQYF. CDR3 DNA: TGCAGTGCTAGAGAGCAGGTAGTAAGTACAGATACGCAGTATTTT. V usage is TRBV20-1 and J usage is TRBJ2-3; unclear D gene. CDR1 and CDR2 from the germline V gene are DFQATT and SNEGSKA (reference sequence). V dropped 0 bases and J dropped 3 bases, with 13 bases sitting between them. This CDR3 comprises 15 residues.

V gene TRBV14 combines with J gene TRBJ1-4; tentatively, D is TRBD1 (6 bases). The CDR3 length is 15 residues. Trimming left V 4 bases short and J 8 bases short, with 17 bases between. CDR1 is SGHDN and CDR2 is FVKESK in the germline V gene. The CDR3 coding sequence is TGTGCCAGCAGCCCGTTGCGACAGGCGGGGGAAAAACTGTTTTTT. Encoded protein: CASSPLRQAGEKLFF.

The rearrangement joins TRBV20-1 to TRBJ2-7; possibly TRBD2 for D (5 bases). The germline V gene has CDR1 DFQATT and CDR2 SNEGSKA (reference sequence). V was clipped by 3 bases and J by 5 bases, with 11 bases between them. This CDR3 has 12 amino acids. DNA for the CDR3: TGCAGTGCTAGCCCGGCGGGTGACGAGCAGTACTTC. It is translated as CSASPAGDEQYF.

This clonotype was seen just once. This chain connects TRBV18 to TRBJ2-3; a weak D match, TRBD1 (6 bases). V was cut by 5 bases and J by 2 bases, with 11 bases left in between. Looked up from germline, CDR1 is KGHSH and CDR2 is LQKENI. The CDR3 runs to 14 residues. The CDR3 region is CASSSNRVTDTQYF. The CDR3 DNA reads TGTGCCAGCTCATCGAACAGGGTCACAGATACGCAGTATTTT.

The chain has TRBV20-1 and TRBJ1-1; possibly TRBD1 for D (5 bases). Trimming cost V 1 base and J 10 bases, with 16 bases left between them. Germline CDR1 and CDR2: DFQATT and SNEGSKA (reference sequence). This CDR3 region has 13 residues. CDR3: CSARGGLGSSAFF. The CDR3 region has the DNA TGCAGTGCTAGAGGGGGCCTCGGGTCGTCAGCTTTCTTT.

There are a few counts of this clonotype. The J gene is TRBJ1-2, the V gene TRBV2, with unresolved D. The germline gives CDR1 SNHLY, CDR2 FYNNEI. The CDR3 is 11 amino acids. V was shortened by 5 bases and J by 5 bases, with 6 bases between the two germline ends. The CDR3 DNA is TGTGCCAGCAGTCCCGAATATGGCTACACCTTC. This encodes CASSPEYGYTF.

The CDR3 spells CASSSPLTGNDEQYF. CDR3 in DNA: TGTGCCAGCAGCTCTCCGTTGACAGGGAACGACGAGCAGTACTTC. This rearrangement joins TRBV5-4 to TRBJ2-7; 7 bases fit TRBD1. There are 15 residues in the CDR3. Germline CDR1 is SGHNT and CDR2 is YYREEE (reference sequence). Losses at the gene ends were 3 bases for V and 5 bases for J; bases not matched to a gene: 11.